Below are 17 T cell receptor beta chains sequenced from a single sample in a study of early T cells in non-severe SARS-CoV-2 infection. TCRdb re-analysed the 5' RACE reads in MiXCR, keeping a single row per CDR3 protein. The sample lists under 80,000 distinct CDR3 sequences, approximately 10% occurring once. Sequenced input: whole blood. The receptor source for this set is an adult who was a healthcare worker with PCR-confirmed SARS-CoV-2 infection or an uninfected control (not recorded which).

This clonotype occurred a few times. CDR3 coding DNA: TGCAGCGTTTATAGGACAGGAAGCTACGAGCAGTACTTC. Amino acids: CSVYRTGSYEQYF. The V gene is TRBV29-1, the J gene TRBJ2-7; 7 positions match TRBD1. The germline V gene has CDR1 SQVTM and CDR2 ANQGSEA. This CDR3 spans 13 amino acids. Unmatched junction bases numbered 7, after V lost 5 bases and J lost 3 bases.

This clonotype appeared many times. V usage is TRBV7-2 and J usage is TRBJ2-1; 8 nucleotides align to TRBD2. The CDR3 runs to 12 residues. V lost 1 base and J lost 15; bases outside the gene matches: 5. Germline V gene lookup returns CDR1 SGHTA and CDR2 FQGNSA. As DNA, the CDR3 is TGTGCCAGCAGCTTAGACGGGGGGGCCCCGTTCTTC. Its translation is CASSLDGGAPFF.

This clonotype appeared many times. CDR3 in amino acids: CASSAGIISYEQYF. CDR3 DNA sequence: TGTGCCAGCAGTGCCGGGATTATTTCCTACGAGCAGTACTTC. J is TRBJ2-7 and V is TRBV12-3 or TRBV12-4; a possible D gene is TRBD2 (5 bases). The CDR3 runs to 14 residues. V lost 5 bases, J lost 1 base, and 12 bases lay in between.

This clonotype came up many times. The chain uses TRBV6-1 and TRBJ1-5; possible D gene TRBD1, 5 bases. V was cut by 3 bases and J by 4 bases, with 10 bases left in between. The CDR3 runs 14 residues. CDR1 is MNHNS and CDR2 is SASEGT in the germline V gene. CDR3 coding DNA: TGTGCCAGCAGTGACTGGGGCTTAAATCAGCCCCAGCATTTT. It specifies CASSDWGLNQPQHF.

V and J are TRBV20-1 and TRBJ2-3; D possibly corresponds to TRBD2 (7 bases). The germline gives CDR1 DFQATT, CDR2 SNEGSKA (reference sequence). V was shortened by 5 bases and J by 6 bases, with 18 bases between the two germline ends. The CDR3 consists of 14 residues. CDR3 in DNA: TGCAGTGCTTCTTGGGGGGGCGGTGCCGATACGCAGTATTTT. Encoded protein: CSASWGGGADTQYF.

This clonotype has at least ten counts. This chain uses TRBV6-5 with TRBJ2-1, with TRBD1 matching over 8 bases. This CDR3 is 14 amino acids long. The V gene's germline CDR1 is MNHEY and CDR2 SVGAGI. Trimming removed 6 bases from V and 8 bases from J; junction bases left unmatched: 9. The DNA for the CDR3 is TGTGCCAGCAGGAGGACAGGGAGTAGGTATGAGCAGTTCTTC. This translates into CASRRTGSRYEQFF.

This clonotype was seen more than once but under ten times. This sequence joins TRBV5-1 and TRBJ2-5; D unresolved. Germline V gene sequence: CDR1 SGHRS, CDR2 YFSETQ. V lost 4 bases and J lost 4, with 20 bases in between. The CDR3 runs 16 residues. This CDR3 is CASSTRINEPGETQYF. For the CDR3, the DNA is TGCGCCAGCAGCACCCGCATCAATGAGCCGGGAGAGACCCAGTACTTC.

This clonotype was observed at least ten times. Written as DNA, the CDR3 is TGTGCCAGCAGTTTACAAGCGGGAGGGTCCTACAATGAGCAGTTCTTC. This translates into CASSLQAGGSYNEQFF. The chain uses TRBV27 and TRBJ2-1; TRBD2 matches 10 bases. The trim removed 2 bases at V and 1 base at J, leaving 2 bases unmatched. Per germline, CDR1 MNHEY and CDR2 SMNVEV (reference sequence). The CDR3 covers 16 residues.

The J gene is TRBJ2-1, the V gene TRBV6-1; maybe TRBD2 (5 bases). The CDR3 is made up of 12 amino acids. The ends were cut back, 2 bases at V and 12 bases at J, with 11 bases in the middle. Germline V gene data show CDR1 as MNHNS and CDR2 as SASEGT. Here the CDR3 DNA reads TGTGCCAGCAGTGAACGGAAAGGAGGGCAGTTCTTC. Translated: CASSERKGGQFF.

This clonotype appeared many times. The chain has TRBV5-1 and TRBJ2-3; possible D gene TRBD1, 5 bases. CDR1 and CDR2 from the germline V gene are SGHRS and YFSETQ. The V and J ends lost 5 bases and 2 bases respectively, with 15 bases between them. The CDR3 length is 15 residues. CDR3 DNA sequence: TGCGCCAGCAGGAACCGACAGTACTACACAGATACGCAGTATTTT. Translated: CASRNRQYYTDTQYF.

The table lists this clonotype with many counts. This sequence joins TRBV19 and TRBJ1-5; possible D gene TRBD1, 5 bases. The CDR3 is 15 residues long. V shed 3 bases and J shed 1 base, with 10 bases lying between them. Per germline, CDR1 LNHDA and CDR2 SQIVND (reference sequence). The CDR3 region has the DNA TGTGCCAGTAGTATTCGAGGGGCCAGCAATCAGCCCCAGCATTTT. This sequence encodes CASSIRGASNQPQHF.

The J gene is TRBJ2-1, the V gene TRBV7-2; D remains ambiguous. Trimming stripped 10 bases from V and 4 bases from J, with 20 bases between. CDR3 length: 15 residues. The V gene's germline CDR1 is SGHTA and CDR2 FQGNSA. Written as DNA, the CDR3 is TGTGCCATCGGAGAAGGGTGGAGAACTTACAATGAGCAGTTCTTC. Amino acids: CAIGEGWRTYNEQFF. The full variable domain, completed using reference TRBV7-2 and TRBJ2-1, is GAGVSQSPSNKVTEKGKDVELRCDPISGHTALYWYRQSLGQGLEFLIYFQGNSAPDKSGLPSDRFSAERTGGSVSTLTIQRTQQEDSAVYLCAIGEGWRTYNEQFFGPGTRLTVL.

This clonotype was seen many times. This rearrangement joins TRBV20-1 to TRBJ2-1; 7 bases are shared with TRBD2. The CDR3 covers 15 residues. J was trimmed by 0 bases and V by 3 bases; bases with no gene match: 5. Germline V gene sequence: CDR1 DFQATT, CDR2 SNEGSKA (reference sequence). The CDR3 DNA sequence: TGCAGTGCTAGCGCCCGGGACTACTCCTACAATGAGCAGTTCTTC. Translating gives CSASARDYSYNEQFF.

The rearrangement uses TRBV5-1 and TRBJ2-3; 7 bases align to TRBD1. Per the germline V gene, CDR1 is SGHRS and CDR2 is YFSETQ. The CDR3 spans 17 residues. With 5 bases clipped from V and 1 base from J, the junction kept 13 bases outside the gene matches. The CDR3 DNA sequence: TGCGCCAGCAGTCTCACCGTACCACAGGGGCGCACAGATACGCAGTATTTT. Translated: CASSLTVPQGRTDTQYF.

This clonotype was found a few times. The gene calls are TRBV9 and TRBJ2-2, with a possible D match to TRBD2 (6 bases). V was cut by 7 bases and J by 1 base, with 17 bases left in between. Germline V gene data show CDR1 as SGDLS and CDR2 as YYNGEE. This CDR3 is built from 16 residues. The CDR3 DNA is TGTGCCAGCCCCAAGGCCGGGACTGAGAACACCGGGGAGCTGTTTTTT. Its protein is CASPKAGTENTGELFF.

This clonotype was counted ten times or more. The rearrangement links TRBV12-3 or TRBV12-4 to TRBJ2-5; 7 bases are shared with TRBD2. The CDR3 has 12 amino acids. V gave up 5 bases and J gave up 9 bases; unmatched junction bases: 6. DNA for the CDR3: TGTGCCAGCAGTCGGATCCGGGAGGCCCAGTACTTC. Encoded protein: CASSRIREAQYF.

This clonotype has a count of ten or more. This rearrangement joins TRBV5-1 to TRBJ2-7; 8 bases map to TRBD1. Trimming cost V 1 base and J 2 bases; bases outside gene matches: 8. The CDR3 spans 16 residues. Per the germline V gene, CDR1 is SGHRS and CDR2 is YFSETQ. The CDR3 loop is CASSLPRGQGPYEQYF. In nucleotides, the CDR3 is TGCGCCAGCAGCTTGCCCCGTGGACAGGGTCCCTACGAGCAGTACTTC.